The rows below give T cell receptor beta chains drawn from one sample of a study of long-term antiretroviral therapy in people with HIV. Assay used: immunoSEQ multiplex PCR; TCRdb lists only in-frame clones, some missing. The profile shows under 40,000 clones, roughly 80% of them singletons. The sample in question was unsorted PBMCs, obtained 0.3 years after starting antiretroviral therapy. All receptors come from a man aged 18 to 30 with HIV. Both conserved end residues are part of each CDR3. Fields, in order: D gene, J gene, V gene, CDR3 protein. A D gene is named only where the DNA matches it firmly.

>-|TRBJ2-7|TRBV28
CASSLHGPSYEQYF
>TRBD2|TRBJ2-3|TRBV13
CASSTGLAGGLGDTQYF
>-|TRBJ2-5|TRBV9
CASSVGSSGAETQYF
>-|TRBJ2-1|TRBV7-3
CASSQGAGLSYNEQFF
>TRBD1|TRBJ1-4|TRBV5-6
CASSFGTGVGEKLFF
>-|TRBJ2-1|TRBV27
CASSFLPSSYNEQFF
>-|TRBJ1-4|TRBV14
CASSHLYRAEKLFF
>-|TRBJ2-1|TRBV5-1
CASSLSGRATSYNEQFF
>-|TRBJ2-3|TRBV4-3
CASSQRREWSADTQYF
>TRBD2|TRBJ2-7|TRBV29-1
CSVAGGDYEQYF
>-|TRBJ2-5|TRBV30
CAWSFEGVTQYF
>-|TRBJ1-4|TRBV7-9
CASSSPRDIATNEKLFF
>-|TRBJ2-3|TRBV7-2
CASSTRNSDTQYF
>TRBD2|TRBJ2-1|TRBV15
CATSSESLAGEGGEQFF
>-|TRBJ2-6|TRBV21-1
CASSKAQGRAISGANVLTF
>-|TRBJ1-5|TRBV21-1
CASSKGTGHDQPQHF
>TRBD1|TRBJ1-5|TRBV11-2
CASSLRTGVGQPQHF
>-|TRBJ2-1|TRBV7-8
CASSQPLEDEQFF
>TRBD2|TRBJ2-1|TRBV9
CATAPGLDGEQFF
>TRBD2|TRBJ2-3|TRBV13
CASSLEASGRIDTQYF
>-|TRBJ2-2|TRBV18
CASSPPGGRAGELFF
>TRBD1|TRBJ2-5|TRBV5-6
CASTLGQGQETQYF
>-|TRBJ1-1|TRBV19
CASSQGGLTEAFF
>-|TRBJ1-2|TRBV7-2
CASSLEFARANGYTF
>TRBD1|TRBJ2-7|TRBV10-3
CAISEWRDRGYEQYF
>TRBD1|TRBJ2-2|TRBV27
CASSSAGTGAGELFF
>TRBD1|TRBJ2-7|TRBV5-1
CASSLGDREPHEQYF
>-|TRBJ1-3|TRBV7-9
CASSLVGRNTIYF
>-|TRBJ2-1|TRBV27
CASSLGDLYNEQFF
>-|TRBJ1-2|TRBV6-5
CASSYPGKGGYTF
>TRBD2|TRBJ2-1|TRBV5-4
CASSLEKAGAFSYNEQFF
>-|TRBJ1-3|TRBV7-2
CASRDSRAGNTIYF
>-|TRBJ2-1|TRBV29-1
CSLRFASSSYNEQFF
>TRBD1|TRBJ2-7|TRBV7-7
CASSPGQGGLEQYF
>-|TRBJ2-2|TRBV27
CASRGQGRTGELFF
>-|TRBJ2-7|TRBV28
CASNGGPPYSYEQYF
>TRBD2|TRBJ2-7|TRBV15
CATSRLAGEEQYF
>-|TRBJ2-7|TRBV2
CASRGTDSLNEQYF
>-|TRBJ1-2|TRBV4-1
CASSQVTGGPSYGYTF
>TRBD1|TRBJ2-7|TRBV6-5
CASSPDPTLTGRQYF